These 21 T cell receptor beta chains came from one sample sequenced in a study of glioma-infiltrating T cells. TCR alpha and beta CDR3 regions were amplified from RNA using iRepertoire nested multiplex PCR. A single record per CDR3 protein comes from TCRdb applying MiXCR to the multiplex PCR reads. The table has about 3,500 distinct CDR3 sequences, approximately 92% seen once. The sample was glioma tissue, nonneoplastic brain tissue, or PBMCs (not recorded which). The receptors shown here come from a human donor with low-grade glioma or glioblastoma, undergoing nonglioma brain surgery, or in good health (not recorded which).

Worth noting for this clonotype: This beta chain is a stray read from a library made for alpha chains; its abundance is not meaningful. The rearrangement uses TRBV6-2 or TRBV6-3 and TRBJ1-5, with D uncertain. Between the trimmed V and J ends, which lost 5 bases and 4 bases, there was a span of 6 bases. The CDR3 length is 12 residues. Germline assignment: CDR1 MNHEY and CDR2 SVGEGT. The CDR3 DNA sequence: TGTGCCAGCAGTGTTCGGAATCAGCCCCAGCATTTT. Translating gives CASSVRNQPQHF.

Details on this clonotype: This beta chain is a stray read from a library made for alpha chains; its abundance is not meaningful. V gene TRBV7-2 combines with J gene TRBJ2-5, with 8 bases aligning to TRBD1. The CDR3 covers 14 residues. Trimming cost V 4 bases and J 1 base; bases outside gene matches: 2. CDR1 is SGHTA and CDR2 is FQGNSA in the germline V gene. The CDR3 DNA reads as TGTGCCAGCAGCTCCACAGGGGGCCAAGAGACCCAGTACTTC. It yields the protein CASSSTGGQETQYF.

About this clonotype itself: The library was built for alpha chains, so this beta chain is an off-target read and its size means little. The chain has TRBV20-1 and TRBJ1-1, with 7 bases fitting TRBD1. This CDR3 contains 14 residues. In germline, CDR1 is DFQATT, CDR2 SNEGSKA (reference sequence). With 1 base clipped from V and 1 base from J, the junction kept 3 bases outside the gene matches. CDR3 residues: CSARARGPNTEAFF. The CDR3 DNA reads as TGCAGTGCTAGAGCGAGGGGGCCGAACACTGAAGCTTTCTTT.

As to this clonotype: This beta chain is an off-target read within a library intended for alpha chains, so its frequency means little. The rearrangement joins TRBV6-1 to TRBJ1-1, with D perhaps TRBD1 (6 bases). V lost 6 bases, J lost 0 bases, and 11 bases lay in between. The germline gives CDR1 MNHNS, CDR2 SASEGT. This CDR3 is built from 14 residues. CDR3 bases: TGTGCCAGCAGGAGGACAGACATGAACACTGAAGCTTTCTTT. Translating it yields CASRRTDMNTEAFF.

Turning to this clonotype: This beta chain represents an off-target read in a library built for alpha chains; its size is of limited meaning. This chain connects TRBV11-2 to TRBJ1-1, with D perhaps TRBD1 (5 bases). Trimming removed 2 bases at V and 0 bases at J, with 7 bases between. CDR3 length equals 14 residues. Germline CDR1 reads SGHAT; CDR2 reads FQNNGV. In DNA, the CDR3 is TGTGCCAGCAGCTTATCAGGGATGAACACTGAAGCTTTCTTT. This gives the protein CASSLSGMNTEAFF.

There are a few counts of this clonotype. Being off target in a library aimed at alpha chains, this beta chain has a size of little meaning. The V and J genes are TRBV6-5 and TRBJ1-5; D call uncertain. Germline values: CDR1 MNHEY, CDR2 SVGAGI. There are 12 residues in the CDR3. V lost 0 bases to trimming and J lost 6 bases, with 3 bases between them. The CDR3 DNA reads TGTGCCAGCAGTTACTCTCGTCAGCCCCAGCATTTT. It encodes CASSYSRQPQHF.

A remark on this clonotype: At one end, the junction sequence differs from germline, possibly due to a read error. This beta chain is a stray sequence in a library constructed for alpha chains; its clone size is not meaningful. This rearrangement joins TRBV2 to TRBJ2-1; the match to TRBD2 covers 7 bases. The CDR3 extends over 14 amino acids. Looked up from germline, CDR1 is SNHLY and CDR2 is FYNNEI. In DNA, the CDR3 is TGTGCCAGCAGTGCTAGCGGTTCCCACAATGAGCCGTTCTTC. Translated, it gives CASSASGSHNEPFF.

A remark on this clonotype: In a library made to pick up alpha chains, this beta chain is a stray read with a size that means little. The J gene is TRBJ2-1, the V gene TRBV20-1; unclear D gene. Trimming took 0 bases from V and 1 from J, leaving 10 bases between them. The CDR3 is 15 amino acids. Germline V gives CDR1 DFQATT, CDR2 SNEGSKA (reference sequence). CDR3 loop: CSARDPRKSYNEQFF. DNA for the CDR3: TGCAGTGCTAGAGATCCCCGCAAATCCTACAATGAGCAGTTCTTC.

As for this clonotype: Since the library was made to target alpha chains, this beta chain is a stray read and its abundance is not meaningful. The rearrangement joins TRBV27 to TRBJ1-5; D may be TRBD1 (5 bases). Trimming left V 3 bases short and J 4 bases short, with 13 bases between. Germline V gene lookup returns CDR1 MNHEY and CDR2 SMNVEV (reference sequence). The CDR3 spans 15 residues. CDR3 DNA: TGTGCCAGCAGTTTGGCCGGGGGGTTGAATCAGCCCCAGCATTTT. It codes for CASSLAGGLNQPQHF.

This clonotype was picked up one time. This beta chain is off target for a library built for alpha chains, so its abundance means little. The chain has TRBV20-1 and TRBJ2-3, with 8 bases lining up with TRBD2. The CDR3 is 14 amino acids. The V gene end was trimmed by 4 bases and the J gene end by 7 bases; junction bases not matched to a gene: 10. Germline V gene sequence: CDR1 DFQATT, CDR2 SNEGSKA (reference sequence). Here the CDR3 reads CSATTSGALHTQYF. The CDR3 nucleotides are TGCAGTGCTACCACTAGCGGAGCACTTCATACGCAGTATTTT.

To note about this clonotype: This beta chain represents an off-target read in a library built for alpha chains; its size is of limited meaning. CDR3 DNA sequence: TGTGCCAGCAGTGAACGCTCCTCCGGGACTAGCACAGATACGCAGTATTTT. It specifies CASSERSSGTSTDTQYF. The chain uses TRBV6-1 and TRBJ2-3; tentatively, D is TRBD2 (6 bases). The V and J ends lost 2 bases and 0 bases respectively, with 15 bases between them. The CDR3 loop spans 17 amino acids. Per germline, CDR1 MNHNS and CDR2 SASEGT.

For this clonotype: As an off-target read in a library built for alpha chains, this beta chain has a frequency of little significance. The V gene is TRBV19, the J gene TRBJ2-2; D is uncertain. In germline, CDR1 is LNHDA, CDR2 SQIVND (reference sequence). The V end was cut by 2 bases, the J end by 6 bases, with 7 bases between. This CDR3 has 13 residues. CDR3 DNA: TGTGCCAGTAGTATATTGGCTTCCGGGGAGCTGTTTTTT. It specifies CASSILASGELFF.

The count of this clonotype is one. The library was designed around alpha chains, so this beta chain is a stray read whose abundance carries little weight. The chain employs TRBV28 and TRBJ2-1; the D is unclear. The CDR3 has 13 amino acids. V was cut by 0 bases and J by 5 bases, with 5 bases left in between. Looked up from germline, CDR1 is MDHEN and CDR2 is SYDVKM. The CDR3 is CASSLWANNEQFF. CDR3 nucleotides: TGTGCCAGCAGTTTATGGGCTAACAATGAGCAGTTCTTC.

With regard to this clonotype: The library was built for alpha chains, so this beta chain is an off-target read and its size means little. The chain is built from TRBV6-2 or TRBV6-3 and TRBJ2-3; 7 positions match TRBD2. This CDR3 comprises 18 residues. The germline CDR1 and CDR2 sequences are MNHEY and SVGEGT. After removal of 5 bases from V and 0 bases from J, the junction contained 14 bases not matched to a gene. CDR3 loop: CASSPLVGSGWSTDTQYF. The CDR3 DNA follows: TGTGCCAGCAGTCCCCTCGTTGGTAGCGGGTGGAGCACAGATACGCAGTATTTT.

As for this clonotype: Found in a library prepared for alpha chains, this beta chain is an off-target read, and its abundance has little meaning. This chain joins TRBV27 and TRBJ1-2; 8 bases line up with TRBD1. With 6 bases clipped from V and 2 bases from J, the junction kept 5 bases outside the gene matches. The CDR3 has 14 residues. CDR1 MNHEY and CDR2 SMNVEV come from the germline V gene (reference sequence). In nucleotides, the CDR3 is TGTGCCAGCAGACCTTGGACAGGGAACTATGGCTACACCTTC. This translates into CASRPWTGNYGYTF.

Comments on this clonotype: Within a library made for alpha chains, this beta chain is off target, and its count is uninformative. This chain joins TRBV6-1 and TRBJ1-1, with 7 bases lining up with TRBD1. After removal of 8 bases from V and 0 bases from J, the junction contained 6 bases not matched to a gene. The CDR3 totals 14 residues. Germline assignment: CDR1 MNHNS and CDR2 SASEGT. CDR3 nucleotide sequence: TGTGCCAGCTTGACAGGGACGTTGAACACTGAAGCTTTCTTT. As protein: CASLTGTLNTEAFF.

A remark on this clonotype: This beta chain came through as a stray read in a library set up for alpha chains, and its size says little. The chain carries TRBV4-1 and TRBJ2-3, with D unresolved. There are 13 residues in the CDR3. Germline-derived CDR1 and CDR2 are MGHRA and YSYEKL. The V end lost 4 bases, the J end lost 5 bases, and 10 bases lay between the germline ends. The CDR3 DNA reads TGCGCCAGCAGCCGCGCACGGGTAGATACGCAGTATTTT. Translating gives CASSRARVDTQYF.

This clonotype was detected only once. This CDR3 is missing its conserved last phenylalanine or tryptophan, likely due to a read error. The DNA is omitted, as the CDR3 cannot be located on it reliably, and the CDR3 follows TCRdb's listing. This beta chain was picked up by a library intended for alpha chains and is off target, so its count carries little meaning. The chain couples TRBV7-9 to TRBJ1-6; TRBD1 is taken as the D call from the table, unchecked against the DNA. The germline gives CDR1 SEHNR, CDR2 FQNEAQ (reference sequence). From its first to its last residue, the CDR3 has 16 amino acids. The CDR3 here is CASSPDPDRGQSPLQS.

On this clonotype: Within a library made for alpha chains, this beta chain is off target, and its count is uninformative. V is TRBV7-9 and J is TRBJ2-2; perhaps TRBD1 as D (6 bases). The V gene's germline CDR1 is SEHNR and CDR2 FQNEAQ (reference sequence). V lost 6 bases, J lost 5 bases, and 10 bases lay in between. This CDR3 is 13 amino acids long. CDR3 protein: CASRTTGTGELFF. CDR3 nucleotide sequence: TGTGCCAGCAGAACCACAGGGACCGGGGAGCTGTTTTTT.

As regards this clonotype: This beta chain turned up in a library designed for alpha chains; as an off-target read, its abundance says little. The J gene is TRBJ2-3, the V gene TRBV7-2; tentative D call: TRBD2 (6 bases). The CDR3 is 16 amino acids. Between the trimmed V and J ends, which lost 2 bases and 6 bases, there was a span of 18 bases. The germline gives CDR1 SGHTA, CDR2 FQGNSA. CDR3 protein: CASSLRGTPPPDTQYF. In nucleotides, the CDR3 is TGTGCCAGCAGCTTACGCGGGACTCCACCCCCCGATACGCAGTATTTT.

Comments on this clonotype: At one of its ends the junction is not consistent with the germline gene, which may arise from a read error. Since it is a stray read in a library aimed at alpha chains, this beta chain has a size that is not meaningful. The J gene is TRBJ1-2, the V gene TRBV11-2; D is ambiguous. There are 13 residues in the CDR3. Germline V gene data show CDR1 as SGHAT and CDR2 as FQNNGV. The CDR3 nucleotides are TGTGCCAGCAGCTTAGGAAGGCTCTATGACTACACCTTC. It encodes CASSLGRLYDYTF.